This T cell receptor (beta chain) was sequenced during a study of cytomegalovirus exposure and HLA in healthy donors. The V end lost 3 bases, the J end lost 5 bases, and 16 bases lay between the germline ends. Germline V gene lookup returns CDR1 KGHSH and CDR2 LQKENI. CDR3 length: 15 amino acids. Libraries were prepared by immunoSEQ multiplex PCR; TCRdb keeps only in-frame clonotypes and omits some of them. The table lists about 220,000 clones, about 90% of them singletons. This receptor was identified in a woman younger than 30 in good health and CMV-seronegative. The specimen sequenced was PBMCs. The rearrangement joins TRBV18 to TRBJ1-1, with a possible D match to TRBD1 (6 bases). CDR3 region: CASSPPNRVGTEAFF. The DNA of the CDR3 is TGTGCCAGCTCACCGCCCAACAGGGTGGGAACTGAAGCTTTCTTT.